These 17 T cell receptor beta chains came from one sample sequenced in a study of T cells in Graves' hyperthyroidism and ophthalmopathy. There were TCR beta CDR3 regions amplified from RNA transcripts. With the HTBI primer set, the TCR CDR3 went through a first round of RT-PCR. Via MiXCR, TCRdb re-called the multiplex PCR reads, giving one row per CDR3 protein. The sample lists under 450,000 distinct CDR3 sequences, approximately 18% occurring once. Material for sequencing was blood. These receptors all come from a woman aged 25 to 45 with Graves' hyperthyroidism that later progressed to Graves' ophthalmopathy.

This clonotype was seen many times. The chain has TRBV28 and TRBJ2-1; 9 bases are shared with TRBD2. Looked up from germline, CDR1 is MDHEN and CDR2 is SYDVKM. V lost 4 bases, J lost 3 bases, and 13 bases stayed unmatched. This CDR3 has 18 residues. DNA of the CDR3: TGTGCCAGCAGTTCTGGCGGGGGGGGGGAGGCTAGCTACAATGAGCAGTTCTTC. Amino acid sequence: CASSSGGGGEASYNEQFF.

The table lists this clonotype with a few counts. This chain uses TRBV28 with TRBJ1-3, with 7 bases aligning to TRBD1. Germline trimming cut 6 bases from V and 4 bases from J; bases unmatched to any gene: 12. The CDR3 is made up of 16 amino acids. Germline CDR1 is MDHEN and CDR2 is SYDVKM. The CDR3 coding sequence is TGTGCCAGCAGCGAAGACAGGGCAGATGTAGGAAACACCATATATTTT. Its protein is CASSEDRADVGNTIYF.

This clonotype was counted at least ten times. The chain links TRBV4-1 to TRBJ1-1, with a tentative D call TRBD1 (6 bases). Trimming took 6 bases from V and 2 from J, leaving 13 bases between them. Germline V lookup: CDR1 MGHRA, CDR2 YSYEKL. CDR3 length equals 14 residues. CDR3 amino acids: CASRNRALNTEAFF. Here the CDR3 DNA reads TGCGCCAGCAGAAACAGGGCCCTCAACACTGAAGCTTTCTTT.

The chain is built from TRBV6-1 and TRBJ2-6; D uncertain. Trimming took 5 bases from V and 0 from J, leaving 8 bases between them. CDR1 and CDR2 (germline): MNHNS, SASEGT. This CDR3 contains 15 residues. CDR3 nucleotide sequence: TGTGCCAGCAGTCACGGTCTCTCTGGGGCCAACGTCCTGACTTTC. Translated, it gives CASSHGLSGANVLTF.

CDR3 DNA sequence: TGTGCCAGCAGTTACTCGAACCCCCCGTATACGCAGTATTTT. Residues: CASSYSNPPYTQYF. The chain has TRBV6-5 and TRBJ2-3, with D unresolved. Trimming removed 0 bases at V and 7 bases at J, with 11 bases between. The CDR3 totals 14 residues. Germline CDR1 MNHEY, CDR2 SVGAGI.

The V gene is TRBV7-2, the J gene TRBJ2-3, with 7 bases identical to TRBD1. CDR1 is SGHTA and CDR2 is FQGNSA in the germline V gene. CDR3 length: 16 residues. Trimming cost V 1 base and J 5 bases; bases outside gene matches: 9. The CDR3 is CASSLGVTGVGDTQYF. The CDR3 DNA reads TGTGCCAGCAGCTTAGGAGTCACAGGGGTTGGAGATACGCAGTATTTT.

This clonotype appeared a few times. The chain links TRBV3-1 to TRBJ1-2; D is perhaps TRBD1 (5 bases). Trimming took 6 bases from V and 7 from J, leaving 18 bases between them. The CDR3 runs 14 residues. Germline V gene data show CDR1 as LGHDT and CDR2 as YNNKEL (reference sequence). CDR3: CASRDQGDSSGYTF. The DNA for the CDR3 is TGTGCCAGCAGAGATCAAGGGGATTCAAGTGGCTACACCTTC.

This clonotype was seen repeatedly, ten times or more. V gene TRBV9 combines with J gene TRBJ2-3; unclear D gene. The V gene lost 7 bases and the J gene lost 4 bases, with 13 bases spanning the gap. CDR3 length: 13 amino acids. Germline V gene data show CDR1 as SGDLS and CDR2 as YYNGEE. The CDR3, as DNA: TGTGCCAGCCGCACAGCCCGGCCAGATACGCAGTATTTT. Its translation is CASRTARPDTQYF.

At least ten counts were recorded for this clonotype. The V call is TRBV7-8, the J call TRBJ2-1, with 10 bases fitting TRBD2. V was clipped by 2 bases and J by 5 bases; unmatched bases: 9. Germline CDR1 SGHVS, CDR2 FQNEAQ. The CDR3 consists of 17 residues. CDR3 region: CASSLTPGLATHNEQFF. The CDR3, as DNA: TGTGCCAGCAGCTTAACCCCGGGACTAGCGACCCACAATGAGCAGTTCTTC.

This clonotype has a count of ten or more. The gene calls are TRBV6-1 and TRBJ1-1; no reliable D call. This CDR3 comprises 13 residues. Germline loops: CDR1 MNHNS, CDR2 SASEGT. V was pared by 6 bases and J by 1 base, with 9 bases between. CDR3 residues: CASRAISNTEAFF. The CDR3 DNA follows: TGTGCCAGCAGGGCCATATCGAACACTGAAGCTTTCTTT.

This clonotype came up a few times. The chain is built from TRBV30 and TRBJ2-2; D is possibly TRBD2 (5 bases). This CDR3 contains 15 residues. Trimming pared 3 bases from V and 5 bases from J, leaving 16 bases between. Germline CDR1 GTSNPN, CDR2 SVGIG (reference sequence). The CDR3 reads CAWSPFAGGTGELFF. The CDR3, as DNA: TGTGCCTGGAGCCCTTTCGCGGGTGGAACCGGGGAGCTGTTTTTT.

The rearrangement uses TRBV18 and TRBJ2-5; no firm D call. Germline V gives CDR1 KGHSH, CDR2 LQKENI. Trimming shortened V by 6 bases and J by 1 base, and 15 bases separated the two germline ends. This CDR3 is built from 15 residues. Written as DNA, the CDR3 is TGTGCCAGCTCCGACCGACGGCAACCCCAAGAGACCCAGTACTTC. This encodes CASSDRRQPQETQYF.

This clonotype appeared many times. The chain uses TRBV18 and TRBJ2-5; no reliable D call. V was shortened by 2 bases and J by 1 base, with 11 bases between the two germline ends. Per the germline V gene, CDR1 is KGHSH and CDR2 is LQKENI. CDR3 size: 15 residues. CDR3 coding DNA: TGTGCCAGCTCACCATCGGTTGGGGTCCAAGAGACCCAGTACTTC. Protein sequence: CASSPSVGVQETQYF.

This clonotype was found many times. The gene calls are TRBV3-1 and TRBJ2-3; 10 bases are shared with TRBD2. CDR1 and CDR2 (germline): LGHDT, YNNKEL (reference sequence). The CDR3 runs to 18 residues. V lost 0 bases to trimming and J lost 1 base; unmatched junction nucleotides: 7. In nucleotides, the CDR3 is TGTGCCAGCAGCCAAGAAGGACAAGGGACTAGCGGCACAGATACGCAGTATTTT. This gives the protein CASSQEGQGTSGTDTQYF.

This clonotype showed up just a few times. The V gene is TRBV7-9, the J gene TRBJ2-1, with 7 positions matching TRBD1. Germline V gene sequence: CDR1 SEHNR, CDR2 FQNEAQ (reference sequence). CDR3 length: 14 residues. V dropped 2 bases and J dropped 5; count of bases not matched to a gene: 3. The CDR3: CASSLQGVHNEQFF. The CDR3 nucleotides read TGTGCCAGCAGCTTACAGGGGGTTCACAATGAGCAGTTCTTC. The full variable domain, completed using reference TRBV7-9 and TRBJ2-1, is DTGVSQNPRHKITKRGQNVTFRCDPISEHNRLYWYRQTLGQGPEFLTYFQNEAQLEKSRLLSDRFSAERPKGSFSTLEIQRTEQGDSAMYLCASSLQGVHNEQFFGPGTRLTVL.

The count of this clonotype is one. V gene TRBV2 combines with J gene TRBJ2-7; D is unclear. Germline loops: CDR1 SNHLY, CDR2 FYNNEI. CDR3 size: 15 residues. The V and J ends lost 11 bases and 4 bases respectively, with 24 bases between them. The CDR3, as DNA: TGTGCCGGCATTAACTACCCGGGCGATTTTTACGAGCAGTACTTC. This codes for CAGINYPGDFYEQYF.

This sequence joins TRBV24-1 and TRBJ2-5, with TRBD2 identical over 9 bases. This CDR3 has 16 residues. The V segment lost 8 bases and the J segment 3 bases; nucleotides outside the gene matches: 12. Germline CDR1 reads KGHDR; CDR2 reads SFDVKD. CDR3 sequence: CATKLAGKNGEETQYF. For the CDR3, the DNA is TGTGCCACCAAACTAGCGGGTAAGAATGGTGAAGAGACCCAGTACTTC.